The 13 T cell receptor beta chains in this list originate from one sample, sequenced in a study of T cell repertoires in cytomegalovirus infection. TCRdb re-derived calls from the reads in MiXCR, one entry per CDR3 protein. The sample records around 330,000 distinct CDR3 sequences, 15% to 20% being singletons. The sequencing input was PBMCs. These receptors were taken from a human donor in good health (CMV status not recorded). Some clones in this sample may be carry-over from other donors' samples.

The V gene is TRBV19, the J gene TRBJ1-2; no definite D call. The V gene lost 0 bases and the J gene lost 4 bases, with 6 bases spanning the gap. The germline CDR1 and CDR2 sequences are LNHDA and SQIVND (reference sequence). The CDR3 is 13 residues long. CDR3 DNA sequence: TGTGCCAGTAGTATAGATCGGTTCTATGGCTACACCTTC. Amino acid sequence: CASSIDRFYGYTF. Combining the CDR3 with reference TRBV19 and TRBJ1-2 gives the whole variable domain DGGITQSPKYLFRKEGQNVTLSCEQNLNHDAMYWYRQDPGQGLRLIYYSQIVNDFQKGDIAEGYSVSREKKESFPLTVTSAQKNPTAFYLCASSIDRFYGYTFGSGTRLTVV.

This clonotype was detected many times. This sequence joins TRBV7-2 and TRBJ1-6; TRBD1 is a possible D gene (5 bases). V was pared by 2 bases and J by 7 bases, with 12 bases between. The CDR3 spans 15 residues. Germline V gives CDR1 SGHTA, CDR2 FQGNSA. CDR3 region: CASSLRGSENSPLHF. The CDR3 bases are TGTGCCAGCAGCTTACGGGGGTCTGAAAATTCACCCCTCCACTTT.

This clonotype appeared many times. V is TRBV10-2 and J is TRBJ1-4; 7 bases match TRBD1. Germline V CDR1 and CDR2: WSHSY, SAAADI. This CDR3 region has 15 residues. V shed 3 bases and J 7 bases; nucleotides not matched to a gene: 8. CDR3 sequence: CASSDRQGYSEKLFF. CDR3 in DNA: TGCGCCAGCAGTGATCGACAGGGTTACAGTGAAAAACTGTTTTTT.

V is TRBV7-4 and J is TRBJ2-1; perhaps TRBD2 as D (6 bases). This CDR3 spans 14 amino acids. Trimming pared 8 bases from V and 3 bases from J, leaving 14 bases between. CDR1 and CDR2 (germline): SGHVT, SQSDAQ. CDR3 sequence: CASGSGRDYNEQFF. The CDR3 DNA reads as TGTGCCAGCGGGAGCGGGCGGGACTACAATGAGCAGTTCTTC.

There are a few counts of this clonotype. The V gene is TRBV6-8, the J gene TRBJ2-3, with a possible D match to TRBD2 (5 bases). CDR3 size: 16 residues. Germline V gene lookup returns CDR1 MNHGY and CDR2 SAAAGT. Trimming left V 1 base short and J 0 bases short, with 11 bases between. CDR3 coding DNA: TGTGCCAGCAGTTACTTTCCGGGATTGAGCACAGATACGCAGTATTTT. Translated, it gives CASSYFPGLSTDTQYF.

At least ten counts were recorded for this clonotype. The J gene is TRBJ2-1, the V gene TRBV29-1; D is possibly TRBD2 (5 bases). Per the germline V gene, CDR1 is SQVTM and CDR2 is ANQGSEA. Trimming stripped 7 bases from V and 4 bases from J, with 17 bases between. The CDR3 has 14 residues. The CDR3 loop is CSGWTQNRYNEQFF. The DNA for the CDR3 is TGCAGCGGATGGACTCAAAACCGGTACAATGAGCAGTTCTTC.

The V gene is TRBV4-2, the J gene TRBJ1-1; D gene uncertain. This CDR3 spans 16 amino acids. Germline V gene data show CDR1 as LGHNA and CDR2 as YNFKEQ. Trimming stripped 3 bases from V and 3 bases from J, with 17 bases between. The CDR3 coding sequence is TGTGCCAGCAGCCAGAAAGGGAGAAGTCGCGACACTGAAGCTTTCTTT. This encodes CASSQKGRSRDTEAFF.

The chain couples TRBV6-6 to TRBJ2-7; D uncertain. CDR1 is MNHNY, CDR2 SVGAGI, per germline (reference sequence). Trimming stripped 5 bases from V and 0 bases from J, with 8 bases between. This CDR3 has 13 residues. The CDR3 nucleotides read TGTGCCAGCAGTCCACTACTCTCCTACGAGCAGTACTTC. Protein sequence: CASSPLLSYEQYF.

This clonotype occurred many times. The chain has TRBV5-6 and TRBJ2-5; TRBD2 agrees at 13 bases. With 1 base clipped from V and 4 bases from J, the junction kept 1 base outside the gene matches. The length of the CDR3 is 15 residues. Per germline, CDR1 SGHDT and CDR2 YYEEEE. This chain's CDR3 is CASSLTSGGGETQYF. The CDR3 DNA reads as TGTGCCAGCAGCTTGACTAGCGGGGGGGGAGAGACCCAGTACTTC.

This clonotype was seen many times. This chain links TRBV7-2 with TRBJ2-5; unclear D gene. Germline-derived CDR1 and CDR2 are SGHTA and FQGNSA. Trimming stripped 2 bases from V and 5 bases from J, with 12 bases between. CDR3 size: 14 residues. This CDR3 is CASSLLAQSETQYF. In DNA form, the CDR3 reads TGTGCCAGCAGCTTACTTGCCCAGTCGGAGACCCAGTACTTC.

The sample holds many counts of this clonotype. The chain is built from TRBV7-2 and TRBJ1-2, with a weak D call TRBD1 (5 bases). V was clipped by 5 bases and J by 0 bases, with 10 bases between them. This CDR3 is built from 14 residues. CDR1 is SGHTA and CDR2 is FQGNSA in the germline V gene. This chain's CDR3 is CASSRDRANYGYTF. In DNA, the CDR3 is TGTGCCAGCAGCCGCGACAGAGCTAACTATGGCTACACCTTC.

CDR3 DNA sequence: TGCAGCGTTGAAGCCCGTGGGGTATGGCAGTTCTTC. Amino acid sequence: CSVEARGVWQFF. The chain is built from TRBV29-1 and TRBJ2-1, with D unclear. The V end was cut by 1 base, the J end by 12 bases, with 13 bases between. Germline CDR1 is SQVTM and CDR2 is ANQGSEA. The CDR3 length is 12 residues.

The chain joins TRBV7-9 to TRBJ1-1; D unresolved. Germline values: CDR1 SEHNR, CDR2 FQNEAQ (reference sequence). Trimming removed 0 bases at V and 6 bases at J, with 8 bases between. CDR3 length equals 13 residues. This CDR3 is CASSLAFGPEAFF. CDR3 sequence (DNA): TGTGCCAGCAGCTTAGCCTTTGGCCCTGAAGCTTTCTTT. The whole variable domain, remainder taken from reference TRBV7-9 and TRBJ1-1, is DTGVSQNPRHKITKRGQNVTFRCDPISEHNRLYWYRQTLGQGPEFLTYFQNEAQLEKSRLLSDRFSAERPKGSFSTLEIQRTEQGDSAMYLCASSLAFGPEAFFGQGTRLTVV.